The rows below give T cell receptor beta chains drawn from one sample of a study of response to subunit inactivated influenza vaccine. TCRdb called the RT-PCR reads again in MiXCR, with one record for every CDR3 protein. The table lists about 830,000 distinct CDR3 sequences, roughly 20% of them singletons. Sequencing used PBMCs from blood, obtained roughly 5 days after vaccination. The source is a man over 45 who received an inactivated influenza vaccine. Both conserved end residues are part of each CDR3. Fields, in order: V gene, D gene, clone size, J gene, CDR3 DNA, CDR3 protein. The D gene is left open where the match is weak. Clone sizes are given selectively: once, few, many, or a class where the clone is expanded.

TRBV28	NA	NA	TRBJ1-6	TGTGCCAGCAGTCCCTTCGGCACTTCCTCCTATAATTCACCCCTCCACTTT	CASSPFGTSSYNSPLHF
TRBV30	NA	few	TRBJ2-1	TGTGCCTGGAGTCTGGGGTACAGCTCCTACAATGAGCAGTTCTTC	CAWSLGYSSYNEQFF
TRBV20-1	NA	NA	TRBJ1-6	TGCAGTGCTAGAGACTCCCTATTGGGAAGGGGATCACCCCTCCACTTT	CSARDSLLGRGSPLHF
TRBV20-1	TRBD2	NA	TRBJ2-3	TGCAGTGCCAAGGGACTAGCGGGACCGAGCACAGATACGCAGTATTTT	CSAKGLAGPSTDTQYF
TRBV5-6	NA	many	TRBJ1-2	TGTGCCAGCAATTCAGGGGTCGGCTACACCTTC	CASNSGVGYTF
TRBV5-1	TRBD2	few	TRBJ2-4	TGCGCCAGCAGCTTGGGCGGGACTAGCGGACGGCCGGGAAACATTCAGTACTTC	CASSLGGTSGRPGNIQYF
TRBV7-2	NA	NA	TRBJ2-5	TGTGCCAGCGTCGGGATGGGGGGAGTAGAGACCCAGTACTTC	CASVGMGGVETQYF
TRBV14	TRBD1	few	TRBJ2-1	TGTGCCAGCAGCCAAATCCCGGAGACAGGGCGAAATGAGCAGTTCTTC	CASSQIPETGRNEQFF
TRBV4-2	TRBD2	many	TRBJ2-1	TGTGCCAGCAGCCCCCGACTAGCGGACGGCGCTTACAATGAGCAGTTCTTC	CASSPRLADGAYNEQFF
TRBV7-2	TRBD1	few	TRBJ2-7	TGTGCCAGCAGCGAAAACAGGGGAGCCTACGAGCAGTACTTC	CASSENRGAYEQYF
TRBV7-9	NA	few	TRBJ1-2	TGTGCCAGCAGCTTAGATCGGGGGGCGCTTTATGGCTACACCTTC	CASSLDRGALYGYTF
TRBV7-9	NA	few	TRBJ2-5	TGTGCCAGCAGCCCGGCCAGGGGGGTCTTGAAAGAGACCCAGTACTTC	CASSPARGVLKETQYF
TRBV6-1	NA	few	TRBJ2-1	TGTGCCAGCAGCCCAGGTCCCGGGGGGCGAGGATCCTACAATGAGCAGTTCTTC	CASSPGPGGRGSYNEQFF
TRBV4-2	NA	NA	TRBJ2-7	TGTGCCAGCAGCCAAGACGGGACCGTCACCTACGAGCAGTACTTC	CASSQDGTVTYEQYF
TRBV5-1	NA	few	TRBJ2-7	TGCGCCAGCAGCTCCCGGGGAAACCCAGACCACGAGCAGTACTTC	CASSSRGNPDHEQYF
TRBV21-1	NA	many	TRBJ2-5	TGTGCCAGCAGCATTTGGGGGAGGGGGCAAGAGACCCAGTACTTC	CASSIWGRGQETQYF
TRBV11-2	NA	few	TRBJ2-7	TGTGCCAGCAGCTCGTGGACCTCGACAGATAGCTCCTACGAGCAGTACTTC	CASSSWTSTDSSYEQYF